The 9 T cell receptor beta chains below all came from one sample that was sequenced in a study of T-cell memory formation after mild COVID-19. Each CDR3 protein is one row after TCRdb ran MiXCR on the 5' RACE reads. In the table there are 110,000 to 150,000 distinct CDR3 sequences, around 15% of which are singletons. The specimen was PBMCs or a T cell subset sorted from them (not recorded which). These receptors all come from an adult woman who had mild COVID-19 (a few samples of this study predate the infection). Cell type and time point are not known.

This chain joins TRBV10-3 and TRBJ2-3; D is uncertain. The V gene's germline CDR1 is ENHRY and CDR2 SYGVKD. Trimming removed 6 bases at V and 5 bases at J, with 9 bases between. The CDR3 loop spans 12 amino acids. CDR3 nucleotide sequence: TGTGCCATCAGGAACCCTTTAGATACGCAGTATTTT. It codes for CAIRNPLDTQYF.

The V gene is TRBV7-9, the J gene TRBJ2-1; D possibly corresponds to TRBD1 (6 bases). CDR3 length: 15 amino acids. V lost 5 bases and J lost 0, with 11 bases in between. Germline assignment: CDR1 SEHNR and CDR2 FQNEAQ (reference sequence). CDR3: CASSPRTVSYNEQFF. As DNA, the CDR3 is TGTGCCAGCAGCCCGCGGACAGTCTCCTACAATGAGCAGTTCTTC.

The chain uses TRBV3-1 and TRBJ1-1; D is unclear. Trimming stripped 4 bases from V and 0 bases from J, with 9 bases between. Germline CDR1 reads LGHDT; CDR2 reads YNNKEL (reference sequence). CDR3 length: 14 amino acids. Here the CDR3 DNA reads TGTGCCAGCAGCCCCGGTTTAGTGAACACTGAAGCTTTCTTT. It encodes CASSPGLVNTEAFF.

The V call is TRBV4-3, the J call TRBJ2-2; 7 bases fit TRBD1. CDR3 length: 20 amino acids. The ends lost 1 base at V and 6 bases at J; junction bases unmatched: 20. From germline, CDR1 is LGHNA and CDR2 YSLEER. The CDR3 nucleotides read TGCGCCAGCAGCCAAGCAAATGTTAGGGGGCGCGATGTTTGGTCCGGGGAGCTGTTTTTT. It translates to CASSQANVRGRDVWSGELFF.

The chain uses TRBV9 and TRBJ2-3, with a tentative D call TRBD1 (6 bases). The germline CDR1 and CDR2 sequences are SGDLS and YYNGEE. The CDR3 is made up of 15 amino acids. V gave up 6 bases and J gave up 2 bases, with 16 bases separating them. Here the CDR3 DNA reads TGTGCCAGCACCTTGTCAGGGGCTTTCACAGATACGCAGTATTTT. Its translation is CASTLSGAFTDTQYF.

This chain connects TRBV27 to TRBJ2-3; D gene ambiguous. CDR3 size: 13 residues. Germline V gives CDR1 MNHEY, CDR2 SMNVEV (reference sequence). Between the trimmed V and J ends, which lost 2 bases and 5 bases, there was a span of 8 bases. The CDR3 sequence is CASSLKWEDTQYF. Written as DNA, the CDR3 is TGTGCCAGCAGTTTAAAGTGGGAAGATACGCAGTATTTT.

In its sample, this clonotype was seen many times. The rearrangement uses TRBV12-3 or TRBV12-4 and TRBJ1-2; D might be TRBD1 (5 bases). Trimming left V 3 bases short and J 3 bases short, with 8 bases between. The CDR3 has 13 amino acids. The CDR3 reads CASSLRGYYGYTF. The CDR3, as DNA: TGTGCCAGCAGTTTGCGGGGGTACTATGGCTACACCTTC.

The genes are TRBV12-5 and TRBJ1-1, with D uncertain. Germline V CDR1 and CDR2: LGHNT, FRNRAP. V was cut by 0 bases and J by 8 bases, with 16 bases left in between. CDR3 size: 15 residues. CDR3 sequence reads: CASGLVPSGDSEAFF. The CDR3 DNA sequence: TGTGCTAGTGGTTTGGTACCTTCCGGGGATTCGGAAGCTTTCTTT.

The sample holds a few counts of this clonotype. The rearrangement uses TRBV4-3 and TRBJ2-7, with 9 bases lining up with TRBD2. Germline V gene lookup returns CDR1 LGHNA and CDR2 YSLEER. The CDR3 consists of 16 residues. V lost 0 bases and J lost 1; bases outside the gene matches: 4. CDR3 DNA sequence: TGCGCCAGCAGCCAAGATCTAGCGGGGACGTCCTACGAGCAGTACTTC. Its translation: CASSQDLAGTSYEQYF.